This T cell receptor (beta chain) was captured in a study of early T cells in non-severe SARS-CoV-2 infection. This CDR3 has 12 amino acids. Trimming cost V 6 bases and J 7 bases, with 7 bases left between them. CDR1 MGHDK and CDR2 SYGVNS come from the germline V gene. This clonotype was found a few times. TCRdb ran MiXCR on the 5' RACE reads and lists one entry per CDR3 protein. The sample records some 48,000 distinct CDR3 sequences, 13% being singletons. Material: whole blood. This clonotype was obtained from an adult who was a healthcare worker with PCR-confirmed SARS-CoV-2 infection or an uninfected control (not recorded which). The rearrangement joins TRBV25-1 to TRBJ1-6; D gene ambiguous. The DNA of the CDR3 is TGTGCCAGCAGCATCCTCAATTCACCCCTCCACTTT. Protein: CASSILNSPLHF. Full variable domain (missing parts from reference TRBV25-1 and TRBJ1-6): EADIYQTPRYLVIGTGKKITLECSQTMGHDKMYWYQQDPGMELHLIHYSYGVNSTEKGDLSSESTVSRIRTEHFPLTLESARPSHTSQYLCASSILNSPLHFGNGTRLTVT.